Listed below are T cell receptor beta chains from one sample, sequenced in a study of blood T cell repertoires in COVID-19. TCRdb's copy holds only in-frame clones and misses some; the assay was immunoSEQ multiplex PCR. The sample carries roughly 140,000 clones, less than 85% recorded once. Sample: PBMCs or T cells enriched from blood (not recorded which). These receptors came from a woman younger than 30 who had been exposed to COVID-19. CDR3s include the opening cysteine and the closing phenylalanine or tryptophan. A D gene is named only where the DNA matches it firmly. Clone size is not always given. Where it is, it says once, few, many or a class for expanded clones.

V: TRBV4-3
J: TRBJ2-7
size: .
D: TRBD2
DNA: TGCGCCAGCAGCCCCGTCGTAGCGGGAGGATCCTACGAGCAGTACTTC
CDR3: CASSPVVAGGSYEQYF

V: TRBV5-1
J: TRBJ2-2
size: .
D: TRBD2
DNA: TGCGCCAGCAGCTTTACAGCGGGAGGATACACCGGGGAGCTGTTTTTT
CDR3: CASSFTAGGYTGELFF

V: TRBV19
J: TRBJ1-4
size: .
D: .
DNA: TGTGCCAGTAGTGCCCAGGTAAAAGAAAAACTGTTTTTT
CDR3: CASSAQVKEKLFF

V: TRBV19
J: TRBJ2-7
size: few
D: .
DNA: TGTGCCAGTAGTACCACAGCCTCCTACGAGCAGTACTTC
CDR3: CASSTTASYEQYF

V: TRBV18
J: TRBJ2-1
size: few
D: .
DNA: TGTGCCAGCTCACCACCAGGGAGCTCCTACAATGAGCAGTTCTTC
CDR3: CASSPPGSSYNEQFF

V: TRBV15
J: TRBJ2-4
size: .
D: .
DNA: TGTGCCACCAGCAGAGAAGTTTTTCGGAACATTCAGTACTTC
CDR3: CATSREVFRNIQYF

V: TRBV4-1
J: TRBJ2-3
size: few
D: TRBD1
DNA: TGCGCCAGCAGCCCATCGGGACAGGGGATTACTAGCGGCCACACAGATACGCAGTATTTT
CDR3: CASSPSGQGITSGHTDTQYF

V: TRBV29-1
J: TRBJ1-1
size: .
D: .
DNA: TGCAGCGTTGCTGGGACAAGGAACACTGAAGCTTTCTTT
CDR3: CSVAGTRNTEAFF

V: TRBV14
J: TRBJ1-1
size: .
D: .
DNA: TGTGCCAGCAGCGCAGGGGTGATCACTGAAGCTTTCTTT
CDR3: CASSAGVITEAFF

V: TRBV19
J: TRBJ1-1
size: .
D: .
DNA: TGTGCCAGTAGTATCACCGGAGCAATTGAAGCTTTCTTT
CDR3: CASSITGAIEAFF

V: TRBV4-3
J: TRBJ1-3
size: once
D: .
DNA: TGCGCCAGCAGCCCCTGGGCAGTTGGAAACACCATATATTTT
CDR3: CASSPWAVGNTIYF

V: TRBV6-2/TRBV6-3
J: TRBJ2-7
size: once
D: TRBD2
DNA: TGTGCCAGCAGTTCTAGCGGGATAAGCGAGCAGTACTTC
CDR3: CASSSSGISEQYF

V: TRBV7-3
J: TRBJ2-1
size: .
D: TRBD1
DNA: TGTGCCAGCAGCTCAAGGGACAGGGGCTCCTACAATGAGCAGTTCTTC
CDR3: CASSSRDRGSYNEQFF

V: TRBV11-2
J: TRBJ2-1
size: few
D: .
DNA: TGTGCCAGCAGCTACCAGGCTAGCAACAATGAGCAGTTCTTC
CDR3: CASSYQASNNEQFF

V: TRBV5-4
J: TRBJ2-3
size: .
D: TRBD2
DNA: TGTGCCAGCAGCTTGGAAACTAGCGGGACAGATACGCAGTATTTT
CDR3: CASSLETSGTDTQYF

V: TRBV7-8
J: TRBJ2-4
size: .
D: .
DNA: TGTGCCAGCAGCTTACTCACCCGTCGGACAGAAATAGCCAAAAACATTCAGTACTTC
CDR3: CASSLLTRRTEIAKNIQYF

V: TRBV12-3/TRBV12-4
J: TRBJ1-1
size: .
D: .
DNA: TGTGCCAGCAGTTGGGGGGGCCAAGCTTTCTTT
CDR3: CASSWGGQAFF

V: TRBV28
J: TRBJ1-6
size: .
D: .
DNA: TGTGCCAGCAGGGACACAGTGAGCTCCTATAATTCACCCCTCCACTTT
CDR3: CASRDTVSSYNSPLHF

V: TRBV28
J: TRBJ1-3
size: once
D: .
DNA: TGTGCCAGCAGTTGGGGGCTCTCTGGAAACACCATATATTTT
CDR3: CASSWGLSGNTIYF

V: TRBV10-3
J: TRBJ1-1
size: .
D: TRBD1
DNA: TGTGCCATCACGGCAGGGGGGAGACTGCAAGCTTTCTTT
CDR3: CAITAGGRLQAFF

V: TRBV11-3
J: TRBJ2-7
size: .
D: .
DNA: TGTGCCAGCATTCCAAAGAGGAAGAAGCGAACATGCGAGCAGTACTTC
CDR3: CASIPKRKKRTCEQYF

V: TRBV15
J: TRBJ2-1
size: once
D: TRBD2
DNA: TGTGCCACCAGCGTAGACGGGACTAGCGGGACGCATGAGCAGTTCTTC
CDR3: CATSVDGTSGTHEQFF

V: TRBV6-4
J: TRBJ2-3
size: .
D: TRBD2
DNA: TGTGCCAGCAGTGAACGGACTAGCGGGAGTGAAAGGCAGTATTTT
CDR3: CASSERTSGSERQYF

V: TRBV3-1/TRBV3-2
J: TRBJ2-7
size: once
D: TRBD1
DNA: TGTGCCAGCAGCCTCGACAGGGTGGGGTCCTACGAGCAGTACTTC
CDR3: CASSLDRVGSYEQYF

V: TRBV30
J: TRBJ1-6
size: .
D: .
DNA: TGTGCCTGGAGTCCGAGACACTTATTGGCCTCACCCCTCCACTTT
CDR3: CAWSPRHLLASPLHF

V: TRBV18
J: TRBJ1-1
size: .
D: TRBD1
DNA: TGTGCCAGCTCACCCGCCTACAGGGGGAACACTGAAGCTTTCTTT
CDR3: CASSPAYRGNTEAFF

V: TRBV29-1
J: TRBJ2-7
size: .
D: .
DNA: TGCAGCGTTGAATGGGCAGGGGTGTACGAGCAGTACTTC
CDR3: CSVEWAGVYEQYF

V: TRBV11-2
J: TRBJ1-3
size: .
D: TRBD1
DNA: TGTGCCAGCAGCTTACTATGGACAGGCGGAAACACCATATATTTT
CDR3: CASSLLWTGGNTIYF

V: TRBV5-4
J: TRBJ1-2
size: .
D: .
DNA: TGTGCCAGCAGCTTGGACGAAGAGCGAGGCTACACCTTC
CDR3: CASSLDEERGYTF

V: TRBV9
J: TRBJ2-1
size: .
D: TRBD1
DNA: TGTGCCAGCAGCGTAGCCGGGACAGCGTACAATGAGCAGTTCTTC
CDR3: CASSVAGTAYNEQFF

V: TRBV4-1
J: TRBJ2-1
size: .
D: TRBD1
DNA: TGCGCCAGCAGCCAAGACCGGACAGGGAGCTCCTACAATGAGCAGTTCTTC
CDR3: CASSQDRTGSSYNEQFF

V: TRBV14
J: TRBJ2-2
size: once
D: TRBD2
DNA: TGTGCCAGCAGGTCGCGGGAGGGAGCCGGGGAGCTGTTTTTT
CDR3: CASRSREGAGELFF

V: TRBV3-1/TRBV3-2
J: TRBJ1-1
size: once
D: .
DNA: TGTGCCAGCAGCCAAGGACACCAAGGGCGGGCGGCTTTCTTT
CDR3: CASSQGHQGRAAFF

V: TRBV5-5
J: TRBJ1-3
size: once
D: .
DNA: TGTGCCAGCAGCTTTGGAGGGGTGGGAAACACCATATATTTT
CDR3: CASSFGGVGNTIYF

V: TRBV2
J: TRBJ2-7
size: .
D: .
DNA: TGTGCCAGTTTAGATCGCCTCTACGAGCAGTACTTC
CDR3: CASLDRLYEQYF

V: TRBV20-1
J: TRBJ2-7
size: .
D: .
DNA: TGCAGTGCTAGTTGGGAGTCCTACGAGCAGTACTTC
CDR3: CSASWESYEQYF

V: TRBV7-2
J: TRBJ2-1
size: .
D: .
DNA: TGTGCCAGCAGCTCCACTAGAGACAATGAGCAGTTCTTC
CDR3: CASSSTRDNEQFF

V: TRBV5-1
J: TRBJ1-2
size: .
D: .
DNA: TGCGCCAGCAGCTCCGGGACTAGTTTTGTCTATGGCTACACCTTC
CDR3: CASSSGTSFVYGYTF

V: TRBV30
J: TRBJ2-1
size: few
D: .
DNA: .
CDR3: CAWSPLVAGGSRFF

V: TRBV27
J: TRBJ1-2
size: .
D: .
DNA: TGTGCCAGCAGTTTCAGGGGTGGCTATGGCTACACCTTC
CDR3: CASSFRGGYGYTF

V: TRBV6-1
J: TRBJ1-4
size: .
D: .
DNA: TGTGCCAGCAGTGAAGTGGACATCTATTATGAAAAACTGTTTTTT
CDR3: CASSEVDIYYEKLFF

V: TRBV19
J: TRBJ2-3
size: .
D: TRBD1
DNA: TGTGCCAGTAGTATCCGGACAGGGTATGATACGCAGTATTTT
CDR3: CASSIRTGYDTQYF

V: TRBV4-1
J: TRBJ2-2
size: .
D: .
DNA: TGCGCCAGCAGCCAAGTCCCCAGGGGCGCAGACGGGGAGCTGTTTTTT
CDR3: CASSQVPRGADGELFF